The TCR beta chain described here comes from a study of PD-L1 blockade in urothelial cancer. The wider study: Patients' prior chemotherapy regimens numbered 0 to 3.

This table comes from immunoSEQ multiplex PCR, and its TCRdb copy is limited to in-frame clones, with some not included. The sample has about 87,000 clones, around 83% seen once; the top ten hold approximately 2.1%. Trimming cost V 1 base and J 6 bases, with 13 bases left between them. The CDR3 sequence is 14 residues long. From germline, CDR1 is SGHNT and CDR2 YENEEA. Time point in this sample: pretreatment peripheral blood. The receptor was isolated from a man between 60 and 75 years old with urothelial cancer. The chain carries TRBV11-3 and TRBJ2-7, with a possible D match to TRBD2 (6 bases). Source: PBMCs, taken around atezolizumab (anti-PD-L1) treatment. DNA for the CDR3: TGTGCCAGCAGCTTAGGACCAACTAGCTCCGAGCAGTACTTC. It is translated as CASSLGPTSSEQYF.